This T cell receptor (beta chain) is from a study of T cell repertoires in cytomegalovirus infection. Background on the study: Public TCR beta signatures marked donors with CMV infection and the matching HLA. Findings and limits, study-wide: People with CMV and the relevant HLA were identified by cumulative public TCR beta family frequency. HLA-C-restricted CMV clonotypes gave the most frequent clonotype in two of eight donors.

V shed 6 bases and J 4 bases; nucleotides not matched to a gene: 7. Germline lookup yields CDR1 DFQATT and CDR2 SNEGSKA (reference sequence). The CDR3 has 14 amino acids. TCRdb used MiXCR to reprocess the reads, holding one entry per CDR3 protein. The sample contains over 250,000 distinct CDR3 sequences, under 30% of which appear only once. This clonotype was seen only a few times. Its antigen remains unidentified. The sequence was collected from a human donor in good health (CMV status not recorded). Some clones in this sample may be carry-over from other donors' samples. The chain uses TRBV20-1 and TRBJ2-7; 12 bases are shared with TRBD2. Material: PBMCs. CDR3 coding DNA: TGCAGTGCACCTGGGACTAGCGGGTTATACGAGCAGTACTTC. Amino acids: CSAPGTSGLYEQYF.